Shown below are 21 T cell receptor beta chains from a single sample sequenced in a study of T cell responses to AZD1222 COVID-19 vaccine. Assay: immunoSEQ multiplex PCR; the TCRdb copy retains only in-frame clones and omits some. The table has about 140,000 clones, about 90% seen once. This material consisted of peripheral blood, taken 28 days after the second dose of the MenACWY control vaccine. These TCRs come from an adult who received the MenACWY meningococcal vaccine as a control.

V is TRBV29-1 and J is TRBJ2-2, with D tentatively TRBD1 (6 bases). The germline gives CDR1 SQVTM, CDR2 ANQGSEA. The CDR3 has 12 amino acids. This CDR3 is CSLQGNTGELFF. CDR3 DNA sequence: TGCAGTCTACAGGGAAATACCGGGGAGCTGTTTTTT.

The chain links TRBV12-3 or TRBV12-4 to TRBJ1-1, with 7 nucleotides matching TRBD1. V gave up 5 bases and J gave up 5 bases; unmatched junction bases: 5. CDR3 size: 13 residues. The CDR3 here is CASSGRQGTEAFF. The CDR3 nucleotides read TGTGCCAGCAGTGGCAGACAGGGTACTGAAGCTTTCTTT.

This chain uses TRBV29-1 with TRBJ2-3, with D possibly TRBD1 on 5 matching bases. The CDR3 extends over 11 amino acids. The germline CDR1 and CDR2 sequences are SQVTM and ANQGSEA. V was clipped by 4 bases and J by 6 bases, with 8 bases between them. This CDR3 reads CSVGGSDTQYF. The DNA of the CDR3 is TGCAGCGTTGGGGGCAGCGATACGCAGTATTTT.

This clone is a singleton in its sample. The gene calls are TRBV1 and TRBJ2-7; the table names TRBD2, a call not compared with the DNA. TRBV1 is a pseudogene segment. The CDR3 extends over 17 amino acids. CDR3 protein: CTSSQYLAGVFLYEQYF. The DNA of the CDR3 is TGCACCAGCAGCCAATACCTAGCGGGAGTTTTTCTGTACGAGCAGTACTTC.

The rearrangement links TRBV9 to TRBJ2-5, with TRBD2 identical over 12 bases. This CDR3 comprises 15 residues. The germline V gene encodes CDR1 SGDLS and CDR2 YYNGEE. The junction had 5 bases not matched to a gene; V was cut back by 4 bases and J by 4 bases. The CDR3 DNA reads as TGTGCCAGCAGCCTAGCGGGGGGGCGTTCAGAGACCCAGTACTTC. Translation: CASSLAGGRSETQYF.

The chain recombines TRBV28 with TRBJ2-7, with 9 bases that match TRBD2. Germline loops: CDR1 MDHEN, CDR2 SYDVKM. With 10 bases clipped from V and 3 bases from J, the junction kept 7 bases outside the gene matches. This CDR3 contains 13 residues. The CDR3 nucleotides read TGTGCCACCGAGAGACTAGCGGACTACGAGCAGTACTTC. Amino acid sequence: CATERLADYEQYF.

The V call is TRBV19, the J call TRBJ2-5, with a possible D match to TRBD1 (5 bases). Between the trimmed V and J ends, which lost 4 bases and 1 base, there was a span of 10 bases. Germline-derived CDR1 and CDR2 are LNHDA and SQIVND (reference sequence). CDR3 length: 14 residues. CDR3 coding DNA: TGTGCCAGTAGTAAGACGACAGCCCAAGAGACCCAGTACTTC. This codes for CASSKTTAQETQYF. Full variable domain (outside the CDR3, taken from reference TRBV19 and TRBJ2-5): DGGITQSPKYLFRKEGQNVTLSCEQNLNHDAMYWYRQDPGQGLRLIYYSQIVNDFQKGDIAEGYSVSREKKESFPLTVTSAQKNPTAFYLCASSKTTAQETQYFGPGTRLLVL.

J is TRBJ1-1 and V is TRBV6-4, with 10 bases that match TRBD1. This CDR3 has 14 amino acids. The junction had 12 bases not matched to a gene; V was cut back by 6 bases and J by 11 bases. Germline CDR1 and CDR2: MRHNA and SNTAGT. The CDR3, as DNA: TGTGCCAGCAGACCGGGACAGGGGCAACAGGAGGCTTTCTTT. Amino acids: CASRPGQGQQEAFF.

The chain couples TRBV9 to TRBJ1-2, with 11 nucleotides matching TRBD1. The ends lost 4 bases at V and 5 bases at J; junction bases unmatched: 7. The CDR3 extends over 15 amino acids. Germline values: CDR1 SGDLS, CDR2 YYNGEE. CDR3: CASSPGQGVGYGYTF. The CDR3 DNA reads as TGTGCCAGCAGCCCGGGACAGGGGGTCGGGTATGGCTACACCTTC.

V is TRBV28 and J is TRBJ1-2; D gene ambiguous. CDR1 and CDR2 (germline): MDHEN, SYDVKM. The CDR3 sequence is 14 residues long. With 3 bases removed from V and 7 bases from J, the gap between germline ends came to 15 bases. CDR3 in DNA: TGTGCCAGCAGTTTTATAGGCCCCGGTGGTGGCTACACCTTC. Translated: CASSFIGPGGGYTF.

This sequence joins TRBV29-1 and TRBJ2-1, with TRBD1 matching over 9 bases. Germline V lookup: CDR1 SQVTM, CDR2 ANQGSEA. This CDR3 has 13 amino acids. The J segment lost 10 bases and the V segment lost 7 bases, leaving 11 bases of the junction unmatched. CDR3 DNA sequence: TGCAGCGCCGCGGGACAGGGAGGAAGGGAGCAGTTCTTC. The encoded protein is CSAAGQGGREQFF.

This clone was counted only a few times. The chain is built from TRBV4-3 and TRBJ1-5; TRBD1 aligns across 8 bases. Germline values: CDR1 LGHNA, CDR2 YSLEER. Trimming at V came to 6 bases and at J to 5 bases, leaving 6 bases not matched to a gene. The CDR3 contains 14 residues. CDR3 in DNA: TGCGCCAGCAGTCCCTCGACAGGGGATCAGCCCCAGCATTTT. This encodes CASSPSTGDQPQHF.

The chain has TRBV18 and TRBJ2-6; D call uncertain. The CDR3 sequence is 16 residues long. Germline CDR1 reads KGHSH; CDR2 reads LQKENI. The ends were cut back, 2 bases at V and 0 bases at J, with 8 bases in the middle. CDR3 sequence (DNA): TGTGCCAGCTCACCAGGGTTCGGCTCTGGGGCCAACGTCCTGACTTTC. Its protein product is CASSPGFGSGANVLTF.

J is TRBJ2-3 and V is TRBV6-5; perhaps TRBD2 as D (6 bases). V lost 4 bases and J lost 2, with 10 bases in between. This CDR3 has 14 residues. Germline CDR1 reads MNHEY; CDR2 reads SVGAGI. CDR3 amino acids: CASSSGGDTDTQYF. DNA for the CDR3: TGTGCCAGCAGTTCCGGGGGAGACACAGATACGCAGTATTTT.

The J gene is TRBJ2-3, the V gene TRBV19, with TRBD2 matching 12 bases. Germline assignment: CDR1 LNHDA and CDR2 SQIVND (reference sequence). V gave up 7 bases and J gave up 7 bases; unmatched junction bases: 6. CDR3 length: 14 residues. Here the CDR3 reads CASTLAGGPYTQYF. CDR3 bases: TGTGCCAGTACGCTAGCGGGAGGGCCATATACGCAGTATTTT.

V is TRBV11-2 and J is TRBJ1-1; D gene unclear. This CDR3 region has 17 residues. The ends were cut back, 1 base at V and 0 bases at J, with 15 bases in the middle. The germline CDR1 and CDR2 sequences are SGHAT and FQNNGV. DNA for the CDR3: TGTGCCAGCAGCTTAGTTCAGCGGGTCACCCTGAACACTGAAGCTTTCTTT. It encodes CASSLVQRVTLNTEAFF.

The V call is TRBV2, the J call TRBJ2-7, with TRBD2 identical over 14 bases. Germline values: CDR1 SNHLY, CDR2 FYNNEI. The J segment lost 1 base and the V segment lost 5 bases, leaving 7 bases of the junction unmatched. The CDR3 sequence is 17 residues long. CDR3 DNA: TGTGCCAGCAGTCCCCCGGGACTAGCGGGGGTTTCCTACGAGCAGTACTTC. It encodes CASSPPGLAGVSYEQYF.

The CDR3 reads CASSPGQVTYGYTF. In DNA form, the CDR3 reads TGTGCCAGCAGCCCTGGACAGGTTACCTATGGCTACACCTTC. V usage is TRBV7-2 and J usage is TRBJ1-2; TRBD1 matches 7 bases. V lost 5 bases and J lost 4; bases outside the gene matches: 7. The germline V gene encodes CDR1 SGHTA and CDR2 FQGNSA. The CDR3 length is 14 residues. The entire variable domain, with the rest obtained from reference TRBV7-2 and TRBJ1-2, is as follows: GAGVSQSPSNKVTEKGKDVELRCDPISGHTALYWYRQSLGQGLEFLIYFQGNSAPDKSGLPSDRFSAERTGGSVSTLTIQRTQQEDSAVYLCASSPGQVTYGYTFGSGTRLTVV.

The chain recombines TRBV5-8 with TRBJ2-1; a weak D match, TRBD2 (6 bases). The CDR3 runs to 10 residues. Trimming cost V 3 bases and J 12 bases, with 7 bases left between them. Germline loops: CDR1 SGHTS, CDR2 YDEGEE. CDR3 region: CASSSGGQFF. DNA of the CDR3: TGTGCCAGCAGCTCCGGGGGGCAGTTCTTC.

This clone was found once. The chain joins TRBV3-1 (or the pseudogene TRBV3-2) to TRBJ2-1, with 10 bases matching TRBD2. Germline CDR1 reads LGHDT; CDR2 reads YNNKEL (reference sequence). J was trimmed by 5 bases and V by 2 bases; bases with no gene match: 3. This CDR3 comprises 15 residues. The CDR3 nucleotides read TGTGCCAGCAGCCAAAGACTAGCGGGTAACAATGAGCAGTTCTTC. This sequence encodes CASSQRLAGNNEQFF.

This clone appeared a few times. V and J are TRBV27 and TRBJ1-1; D might be TRBD1 (5 bases). The CDR3 has 13 amino acids. Germline loops: CDR1 MNHEY, CDR2 SMNVEV (reference sequence). V gave up 6 bases and J gave up 6 bases, with 14 bases separating them. The CDR3 region has the DNA TGTGCCAGCAGGGCGACAGTGAATGCTGAAGCTTTCTTT. This sequence encodes CASRATVNAEAFF.